Below, 21 T cell receptor beta chains from the same sample are listed, as sequenced in a study of brain metastases from non-small cell lung cancer. This table comes from immunoSEQ multiplex PCR, and its TCRdb copy is limited to in-frame clones, with some not included. The sample records 1,000 to 1,500 clones, approximately 83% being singletons. The sequenced sample consisted of tumor-adjacent normal tissue. The receptor source for this set is a donor aged 40 or older with non-small cell lung cancer.

Turning to this clone: A read error is possible here, since a much larger clone lies one base away. Other DNA sequences within the sample encode an identical CDR3. V gene TRBV5-5 combines with J gene TRBJ1-2; D not certain. The CDR3 has 15 amino acids. Germline lookup yields CDR1 SGHKS and CDR2 YYEKEE (reference sequence). The CDR3 here is CASSLDQLFSRGYTF. CDR3 bases: TGTGCCAGCAGCTTGGACCAGCTATTTTCCCGCGGCTACACCTTT. Supplemented by reference TRBV5-5 and TRBJ1-2, the full variable domain reads DAGVTQSPTHLIKTRGQQVTLRCSPISGHKSVSWYQQVLGQGPQFIFQYYEKEERGRGNFPDRFSARQFPNYSSELNVNALLLGDSALYLCASSLDQLFSRGYTFGSGTRLTVV.

V is TRBV6-5 and J is TRBJ2-7, with TRBD2 as a possible D gene (6 bases). The CDR3 runs 15 residues. The germline gives CDR1 MNHEY, CDR2 SVGAGI. The germline V and J ends were trimmed by 9 bases and 5 bases, with 23 bases remaining between them. The CDR3 sequence is CASDREPGGMDEQYF. For the CDR3, the DNA is TGTGCCAGTGACCGGGAGCCGGGCGGAATGGACGAGCAGTACTTC.

The chain carries TRBV7-6 and TRBJ1-1; D is unresolved. V lost 3 bases and J lost 1, with 6 bases in between. The CDR3 totals 13 residues. Germline values: CDR1 SGHVS, CDR2 FNYEAQ. The CDR3 DNA sequence: TGTGCCAGCAGCTTGGGGAAGAACACTGAAGCTTTCTTT. Its protein product is CASSLGKNTEAFF.

This clone was seen a handful of times. The chain uses TRBV5-4 and TRBJ2-5; no clear D gene. Trimming took 0 bases from V and 5 from J, leaving 5 bases between them. Germline V gene data show CDR1 as SGHNT and CDR2 as YYREEE (reference sequence). CDR3 length: 12 amino acids. CDR3 DNA: TGTGCCAGCAGCTTGGTTGGGGAGACCCAGTACTTC. Translating it yields CASSLVGETQYF.

V gene TRBV13 combines with J gene TRBJ2-1; D remains unclear. CDR1 and CDR2 (germline): PRHDT, FYEKMQ (reference sequence). V was clipped by 5 bases and J by 0 bases, with 14 bases between them. The CDR3 consists of 16 residues. This CDR3 reads CASSHPTSHSYNEQFF. The CDR3 DNA follows: TGTGCCAGCAGCCATCCAACCTCCCACTCCTACAATGAGCAGTTCTTC.

V usage is TRBV4-1 and J usage is TRBJ2-7, with a possible D match to TRBD2 (6 bases). CDR1 is MGHRA and CDR2 is YSYEKL in the germline V gene. Trimming took off 1 base at V and 7 bases at J, with 17 bases between the two ends. This CDR3 comprises 15 residues. In DNA, the CDR3 is TGCGCCAGCAGCCAAGTTGCGGGGTCCCCGAAGGAGCAGTACTTC. Its translation: CASSQVAGSPKEQYF.

The chain links TRBV27 to TRBJ2-7; 7 bases match TRBD1. Germline CDR1 MNHEY, CDR2 SMNVEV (reference sequence). V shed 8 bases and J 5 bases; nucleotides not matched to a gene: 15. This CDR3 contains 15 residues. The CDR3 bases are TGTGCCAGCCGAATGATCCGCGACAGGGCGAACGAGCAGTACTTC. Translation: CASRMIRDRANEQYF.

This clone was seen only a few times. The chain uses TRBV27 and TRBJ2-7; no firm D call. The germline V and J ends were trimmed by 5 bases and 2 bases, with 10 bases remaining between them. Germline-derived CDR1 and CDR2 are MNHEY and SMNVEV (reference sequence). The CDR3 is 13 residues long. The CDR3 DNA sequence: TGTGCCAGCAGTCCTATAAACCCCTACGAGCAGTACTTC. Translated, it gives CASSPINPYEQYF.

J is TRBJ2-1 and V is TRBV7-2; 7 bases match TRBD1. The CDR3 totals 15 residues. The V gene end was trimmed by 6 bases and the J gene end by 8 bases; junction bases not matched to a gene: 13. Germline CDR1 is SGHTA and CDR2 is FQGNSA. CDR3 loop: CASSTGTEIQYEQFF. The CDR3 DNA is TGTGCCAGCAGTACCGGGACAGAGATACAATATGAGCAGTTCTTC.

About this clone: An end of the junction does not agree with germline; a read error may underlie this. V and J are TRBV20-1 and TRBJ2-3, with D unresolved. Germline CDR1 and CDR2: DFQATT and SNEGSKA (reference sequence). The CDR3 loop spans 11 amino acids. This CDR3 reads CNALLSDTQYF. The CDR3 DNA follows: TGCAATGCTCTATTGTCAGATACGCAGTATTTT.

V and J are TRBV30 and TRBJ1-2; D is undetermined. Deletions cut 0 bases from V and 4 bases from J, with 12 bases between. Germline CDR1 is GTSNPN and CDR2 is SVGIG (reference sequence). The CDR3 runs to 14 residues. The CDR3 sequence: CAWSVKNSIYGYTF. The CDR3 DNA follows: TGTGCCTGGAGTGTTAAGAACAGCATCTATGGCTACACCTTC.

V is TRBV5-1 and J is TRBJ1-1, with D maybe TRBD1 (6 bases). The CDR3 runs 14 residues. Germline values: CDR1 SGHRS, CDR2 YFSETQ. The V end lost 4 bases, the J end lost 9 bases, and 19 bases lay between the germline ends. The CDR3 DNA reads TGCGCCAGCAGCAATGGACAGTCATCCGATCAAGCTTTCTTT. Protein product: CASSNGQSSDQAFF.

This clone was seen once. The same CDR3 arises from other DNA sequences in this sample as well. The J gene is TRBJ2-7, the V gene TRBV5-1; D gene uncertain. This CDR3 spans 13 amino acids. The V and J ends lost 1 base and 3 bases respectively, with 8 bases between them. Germline values: CDR1 SGHRS, CDR2 YFSETQ. The DNA of the CDR3 is TGCGCCAGCAGCTTGTTAGGTGACTACGAGCAGTACTTC. Amino acids: CASSLLGDYEQYF.

The chain couples TRBV5-8 to TRBJ1-5; D ambiguous. CDR1 and CDR2 from the germline V gene are SGHTS and YDEGEE. The ends were cut back, 0 bases at V and 0 bases at J, with 7 bases in the middle. The CDR3 runs 15 residues. CDR3 sequence (DNA): TGTGCCAGCAGCTTGGGTCAGGCTAGCAATCAGCCCCAGCATTTT. This encodes CASSLGQASNQPQHF.

Of note for this clone: At one boundary the junction diverges from the germline segment, which might be a read error. The J gene is TRBJ2-2, the V gene TRBV7-2; D is possibly TRBD2 (6 bases). CDR3 size: 16 residues. CDR1 and CDR2 (germline): SGHTA, FQGNSA. The CDR3 loop reads CASSLMPGANTGELFF. The CDR3 coding sequence is TGTGCTAGCAGCTTAATGCCGGGGGCGAACACCGGGGAGCTGTTTTTT.

This clone was seen only a few times. The chain is built from TRBV19 and TRBJ1-5, with D uncertain. Germline V gene sequence: CDR1 LNHDA, CDR2 SQIVND (reference sequence). The CDR3 has 13 amino acids. V shed 3 bases and J shed 7 bases, with 10 bases lying between them. The DNA for the CDR3 is TGTGCCAGTAGTATCTGGGAAGGGCAGCCCCAGCATTTT. Residues: CASSIWEGQPQHF.

This clone was seen a single time. The chain uses TRBV5-4 and TRBJ2-5; 10 bases line up with TRBD1. Germline V gene data show CDR1 as SGHNT and CDR2 as YYREEE (reference sequence). V lost 0 bases, J lost 5 bases, and 4 bases stayed unmatched. There are 15 residues in the CDR3. CDR3 residues: CASSLGDRGRETQYF. In DNA form, the CDR3 reads TGTGCCAGCAGCTTGGGGGACAGGGGTAGGGAGACCCAGTACTTC. Drawing the rest from reference TRBV5-4 and TRBJ2-5, the complete variable domain is ETGVTQSPTHLIKTRGQQVTLRCSSQSGHNTVSWYQQALGQGPQFIFQYYREEENGRGNFPPRFSGLQFPNYSSELNVNALELDDSALYLCASSLGDRGRETQYFGPGTRLLVL.

This chain connects TRBV30 to TRBJ1-2, with 8 bases lining up with TRBD1. CDR3 length: 11 amino acids. Trimming took 3 bases from V and 8 from J; bases not matched to a gene: 2. Germline loops: CDR1 GTSNPN, CDR2 SVGIG (reference sequence). In DNA, the CDR3 is TGTGCCTGGAGGGACAGGGAGGGCTACACCTTC. It specifies CAWRDREGYTF. Drawing the rest from reference TRBV30 and TRBJ1-2, the complete variable domain is SQTIHQWPATLVQPVGSPLSLECTVEGTSNPNLYWYRQAAGRGLQLLFYSVGIGQISSEVPQNLSASRPQDRQFILSSKKLLLSDSGFYLCAWRDREGYTFGSGTRLTVV.

This sequence joins TRBV6-1 and TRBJ2-2; a weak D match, TRBD1 (5 bases). CDR1 is MNHNS, CDR2 SASEGT, per germline. The CDR3 is 15 residues long. Trimming stripped 3 bases from V and 7 bases from J, with 15 bases between. This CDR3 reads CASSDWGTHIGELFF. Written as DNA, the CDR3 is TGTGCCAGCAGTGATTGGGGCACCCACATCGGGGAGCTGTTTTTT.

The chain combines TRBV4-1 with TRBJ2-7; maybe TRBD1 (6 bases). The CDR3 loop spans 15 amino acids. CDR1 and CDR2 (germline): MGHRA, YSYEKL. The ends were cut back, 3 bases at V and 3 bases at J, with 15 bases in the middle. The CDR3: CASSHDPTGYYEQYF. CDR3 sequence (DNA): TGCGCCAGCAGCCATGACCCGACAGGCTACTACGAGCAGTACTTC.

The chain joins TRBV7-3 to TRBJ2-4; no reliable D call. This CDR3 is 13 amino acids long. The germline V gene encodes CDR1 SGHTA and CDR2 FQGTGA. V lost 4 bases and J 10 bases, leaving 14 bases between the germline ends. The CDR3 protein is CASSSLPESIQYF. CDR3 sequence (DNA): TGTGCCAGCAGCTCCCTCCCGGAATCGATTCAGTACTTC.